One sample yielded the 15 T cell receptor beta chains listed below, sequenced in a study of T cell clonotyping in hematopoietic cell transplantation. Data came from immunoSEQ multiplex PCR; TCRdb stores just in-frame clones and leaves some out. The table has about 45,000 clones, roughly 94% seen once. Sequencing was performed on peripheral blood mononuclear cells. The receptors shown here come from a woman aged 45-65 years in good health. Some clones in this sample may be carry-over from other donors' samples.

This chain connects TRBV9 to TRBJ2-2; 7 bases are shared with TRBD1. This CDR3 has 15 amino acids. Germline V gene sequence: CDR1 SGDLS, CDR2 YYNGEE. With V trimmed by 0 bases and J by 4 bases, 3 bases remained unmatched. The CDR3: CASSVEGAGTGELFF. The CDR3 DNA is TGTGCCAGCAGCGTAGAGGGGGCGGGCACCGGGGAGCTGTTTTTT.

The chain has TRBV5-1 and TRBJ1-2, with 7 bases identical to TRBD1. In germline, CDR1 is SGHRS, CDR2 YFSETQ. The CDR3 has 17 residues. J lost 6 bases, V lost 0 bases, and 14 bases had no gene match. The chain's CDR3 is CASSLGLVTGSFHGYTF. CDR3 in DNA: TGCGCCAGCAGCTTGGGGCTTGTGACAGGGTCTTTCCATGGCTACACCTTC.

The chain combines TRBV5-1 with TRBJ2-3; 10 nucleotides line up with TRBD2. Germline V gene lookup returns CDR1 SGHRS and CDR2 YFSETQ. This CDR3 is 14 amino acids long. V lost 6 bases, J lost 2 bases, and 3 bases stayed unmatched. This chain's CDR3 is CASKLAGYTDTQYF. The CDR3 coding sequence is TGCGCCAGCAAACTAGCGGGGTACACAGATACGCAGTATTTT.

CDR3 sequence: CASSDRDRNYGYTF. Written as DNA, the CDR3 is TGTGCCAGTAGCGACAGGGATCGCAACTATGGCTACACCTTC. This sequence joins TRBV19 and TRBJ1-2, with 7 bases identical to TRBD1. Germline-derived CDR1 and CDR2 are LNHDA and SQIVND (reference sequence). Trimming cost V 6 bases and J 2 bases; bases outside gene matches: 6. This CDR3 region has 14 residues.

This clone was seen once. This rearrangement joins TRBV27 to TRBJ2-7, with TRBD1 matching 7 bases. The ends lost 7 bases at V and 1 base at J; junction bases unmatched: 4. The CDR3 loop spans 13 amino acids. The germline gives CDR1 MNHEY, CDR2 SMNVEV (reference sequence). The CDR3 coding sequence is TGTGCCAGCATAAAGACAGGGTCCTACGAGCAGTACTTC. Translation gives CASIKTGSYEQYF.

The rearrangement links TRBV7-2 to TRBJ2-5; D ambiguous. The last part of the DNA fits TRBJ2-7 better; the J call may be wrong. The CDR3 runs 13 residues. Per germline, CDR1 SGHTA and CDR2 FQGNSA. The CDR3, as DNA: TGTGCCAGCAGCTCGGCCTTGGGCTACGAGCAGTACTTC. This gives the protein CASSSALGYEQYF.

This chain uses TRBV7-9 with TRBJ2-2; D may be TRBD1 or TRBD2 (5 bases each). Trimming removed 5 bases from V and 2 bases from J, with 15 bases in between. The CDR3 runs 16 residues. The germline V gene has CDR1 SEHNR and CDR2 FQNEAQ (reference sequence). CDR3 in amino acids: CASSLNRGPNTGELFF. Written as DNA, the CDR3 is TGTGCCAGCAGCCTTAACCGGGGCCCAAACACCGGGGAGCTGTTTTTT.

The CDR3 DNA reads TGTGCCAGCAGCTCGACTAGCGGGGTAAGGAGGTACGAGCAGTACTTC. Amino acid sequence: CASSSTSGVRRYEQYF. V and J are TRBV7-2 and TRBJ2-7, with 11 positions matching TRBD2. The V and J ends lost 4 bases and 4 bases, in that order; junction bases with no gene match: 9. The germline V gene encodes CDR1 SGHTA and CDR2 FQGNSA. The CDR3 is 16 amino acids.

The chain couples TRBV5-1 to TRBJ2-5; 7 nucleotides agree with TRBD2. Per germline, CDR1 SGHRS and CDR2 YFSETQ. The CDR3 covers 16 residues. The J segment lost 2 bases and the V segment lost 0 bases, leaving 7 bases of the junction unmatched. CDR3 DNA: TGCGCCAGCAGCTTGGCCTATATGGGGGGGCAAGAGACCCAGTACTTC. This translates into CASSLAYMGGQETQYF. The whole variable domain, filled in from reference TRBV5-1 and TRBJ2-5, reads KAGVTQTPRYLIKTRGQQVTLSCSPISGHRSVSWYQQTPGQGLQFLFEYFSETQRNKGNFPGRFSGRQFSNSRSEMNVSTLELGDSALYLCASSLAYMGGQETQYFGPGTRLLVL.

Written as DNA, the CDR3 is TGTGCCAGCAGCCTAGGGGACCTAGAGACCCAGTACTTC. Translation gives CASSLGDLETQYF. This chain links TRBV11-3 with TRBJ2-5, with D perhaps given as TRBD1 or TRBD2 (5 bases each). Germline CDR1 is SGHNT and CDR2 is YENEEA. CDR3 length: 13 amino acids. V shed 5 bases and J shed 4 bases, with 11 bases lying between them.

This chain's CDR3 is CASSYSLGVGEQFF. In nucleotides, the CDR3 is TGTGCCAGCAGTTACTCGCTCGGGGTTGGGGAGCAGTTCTTC. V is TRBV6-5 and J is TRBJ2-1; possible D gene TRBD2, 5 bases. V was clipped by 0 bases and J by 10 bases, with 13 bases between them. This CDR3 is 14 amino acids long. Germline values: CDR1 MNHEY, CDR2 SVGAGI.

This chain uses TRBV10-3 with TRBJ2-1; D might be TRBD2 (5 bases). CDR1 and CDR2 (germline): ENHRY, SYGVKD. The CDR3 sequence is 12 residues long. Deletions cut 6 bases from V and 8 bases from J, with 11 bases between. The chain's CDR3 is CAIRTNLDEQFF. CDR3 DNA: TGTGCCATCAGGACTAACTTGGATGAGCAGTTCTTC.

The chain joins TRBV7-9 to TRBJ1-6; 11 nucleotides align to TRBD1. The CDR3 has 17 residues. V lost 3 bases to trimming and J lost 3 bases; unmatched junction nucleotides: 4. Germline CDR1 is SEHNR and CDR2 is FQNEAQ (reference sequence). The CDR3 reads CASSFGQGAIYNSPLHF. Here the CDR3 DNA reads TGTGCCAGCAGCTTTGGACAGGGGGCCATCTATAATTCACCCCTCCACTTT.

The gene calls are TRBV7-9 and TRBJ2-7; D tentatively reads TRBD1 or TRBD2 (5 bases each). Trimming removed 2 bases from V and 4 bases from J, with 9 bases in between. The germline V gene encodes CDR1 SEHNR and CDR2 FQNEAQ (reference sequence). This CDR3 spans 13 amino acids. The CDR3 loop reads CASSLRGVYEQYF. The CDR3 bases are TGTGCCAGCAGCTTACGGGGCGTGTACGAGCAGTACTTC.

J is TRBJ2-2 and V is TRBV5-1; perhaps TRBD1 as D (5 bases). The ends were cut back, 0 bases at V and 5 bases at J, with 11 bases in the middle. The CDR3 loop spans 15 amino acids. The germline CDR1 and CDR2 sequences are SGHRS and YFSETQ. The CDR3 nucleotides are TGCGCCAGCAGCTTGGCGGCAGGGTCGACCGGGGAGCTGTTTTTT. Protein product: CASSLAAGSTGELFF.